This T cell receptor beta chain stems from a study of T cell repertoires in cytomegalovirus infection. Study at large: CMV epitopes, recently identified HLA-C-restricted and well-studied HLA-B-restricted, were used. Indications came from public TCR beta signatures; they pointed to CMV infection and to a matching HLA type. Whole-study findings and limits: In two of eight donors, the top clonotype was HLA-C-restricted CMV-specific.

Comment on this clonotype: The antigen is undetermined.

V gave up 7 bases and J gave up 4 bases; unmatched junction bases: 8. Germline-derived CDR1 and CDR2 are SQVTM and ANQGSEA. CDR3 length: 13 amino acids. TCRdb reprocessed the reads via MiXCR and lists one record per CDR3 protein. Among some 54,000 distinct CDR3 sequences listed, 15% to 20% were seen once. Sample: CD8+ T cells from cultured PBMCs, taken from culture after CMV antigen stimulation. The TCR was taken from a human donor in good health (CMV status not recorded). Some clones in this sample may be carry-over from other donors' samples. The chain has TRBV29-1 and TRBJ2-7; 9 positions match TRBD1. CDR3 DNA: TGCAGCGCCCAAGGAGACAGGGGGTACGAGCAGTACTTC. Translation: CSAQGDRGYEQYF.